This record concerns one T cell receptor beta chain sequence. The antigen is unknown. The sample belongs to a study of T cell responses to AZD1222 COVID-19 vaccine. Assay: immunoSEQ multiplex PCR; the TCRdb copy retains only in-frame clones and omits some. The sample has 150,000 to 200,000 clones, 92% seen once. From germline, CDR1 is SGDLS and CDR2 YYNGEE. The CDR3 is made up of 16 amino acids. V lost 0 bases to trimming and J lost 4 bases, with 16 bases between them. Findings of the study overall: All repertoire sampling was performed exclusively after the peak T cell response. Clonal diversity was possibly underestimated, and white British individuals and females predominated among donors.

The chain links TRBV9 to TRBJ1-2; a possible D gene is TRBD1 (5 bases). This clonotype was sampled from an adult in good health. Sequencing used peripheral blood, obtained on day 0 of AZD1222 vaccination. The CDR3 DNA is TGTGCCAGCAGCGTAGGATCCCCAGGGTCGATCTATGGCTACACCTTC. The encoded protein is CASSVGSPGSIYGYTF.